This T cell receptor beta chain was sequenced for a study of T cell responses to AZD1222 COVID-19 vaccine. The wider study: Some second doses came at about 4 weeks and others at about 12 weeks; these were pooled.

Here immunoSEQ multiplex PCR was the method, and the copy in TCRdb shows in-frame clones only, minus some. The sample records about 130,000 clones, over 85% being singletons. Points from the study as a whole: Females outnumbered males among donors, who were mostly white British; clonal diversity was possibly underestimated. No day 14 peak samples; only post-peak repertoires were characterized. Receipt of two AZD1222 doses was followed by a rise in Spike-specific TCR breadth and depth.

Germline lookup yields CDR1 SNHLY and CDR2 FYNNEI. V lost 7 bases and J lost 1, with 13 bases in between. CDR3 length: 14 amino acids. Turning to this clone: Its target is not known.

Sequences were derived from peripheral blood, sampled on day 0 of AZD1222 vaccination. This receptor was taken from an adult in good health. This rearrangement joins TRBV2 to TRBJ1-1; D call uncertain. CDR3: CASTMTPPNTEAFF. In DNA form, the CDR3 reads TGTGCCAGCACCATGACACCGCCGAACACTGAAGCTTTCTTT. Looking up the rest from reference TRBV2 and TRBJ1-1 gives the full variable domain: EPEVTQTPSHQVTQMGQEVILRCVPISNHLYFYWYRQILGQKVEFLVSFYNNEISEKSEIFDDQFSVERPDGSNFTLKIRSTKLEDSAMYFCASTMTPPNTEAFFGQGTRLTVV.